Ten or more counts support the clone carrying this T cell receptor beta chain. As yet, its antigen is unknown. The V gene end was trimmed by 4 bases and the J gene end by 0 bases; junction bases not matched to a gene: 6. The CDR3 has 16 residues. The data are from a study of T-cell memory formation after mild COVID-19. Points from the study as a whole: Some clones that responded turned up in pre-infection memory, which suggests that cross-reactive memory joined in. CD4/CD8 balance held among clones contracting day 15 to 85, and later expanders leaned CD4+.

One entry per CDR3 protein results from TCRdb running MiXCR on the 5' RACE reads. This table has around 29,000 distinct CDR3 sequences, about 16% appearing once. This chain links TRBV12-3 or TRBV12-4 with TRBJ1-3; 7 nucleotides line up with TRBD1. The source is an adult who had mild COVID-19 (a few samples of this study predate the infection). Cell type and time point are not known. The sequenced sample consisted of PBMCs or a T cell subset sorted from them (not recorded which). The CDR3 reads CASSWQGENSGNTIYF. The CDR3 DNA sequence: TGTGCCAGCAGTTGGCAGGGGGAGAACTCTGGAAACACCATATATTTT.